One sample yielded the 18 T cell receptor beta chains listed below, sequenced in a study of identical twins listed by TCRdb under 2016. Receptors were amplified or captured by 5' RACE. The data were produced on an Illumina HiSeq 2000. In TCRdb, the public reads were trimmed at Q25 with fastp and aligned with MiXCR, with productive beta chains retained. For every CDR3 protein sequence, its rows merge into one entry that carries the most common genes and DNA. This sample comprises a few hundred thousand distinct CDR3 sequences, about 15% of them detected only once. The top ten hold about 0.47% of the sample. This sample also appeared in a second study, on yellow fever vaccine responses in identical twins.

The sequencing input was CD4+ T cells sorted from blood. These receptors were taken from a young woman in good health.

The chain is built from TRBV12-3 or TRBV12-4 and TRBJ2-2; a possible D gene is TRBD2 (5 bases). This CDR3 is 13 amino acids long. V was clipped by 2 bases and J by 7 bases, with 8 bases between them. The CDR3 DNA reads as TGTGCCAGCAGTTTATCCGGGGACGGGGAGCTGTTTTTT. Translated, it gives CASSLSGDGELFF.

This clonotype was counted a few times. The chain is built from TRBV20-1 and TRBJ2-3, with a tentative D call TRBD1 (6 bases). Germline assignment: CDR1 DFQATT and CDR2 SNEGSKA (reference sequence). V was shortened by 4 bases and J by 1 base, with 21 bases between the two germline ends. This CDR3 is built from 17 residues. CDR3 sequence (DNA): TGCAGTGCTACCCCTACAGGGATGATAGACGGCACAGATACGCAGTATTTT. It encodes CSATPTGMIDGTDTQYF.

This clonotype was seen repeatedly, ten times or more. The chain couples TRBV6-1 to TRBJ2-3, with 11 bases matching TRBD2. The germline V gene encodes CDR1 MNHNS and CDR2 SASEGT. The V gene end was trimmed by 8 bases and the J gene end by 7 bases; junction bases not matched to a gene: 14. The CDR3 runs to 16 residues. In DNA form, the CDR3 reads TGTGCCAGCCGATCCCTAACTAGCGGGAGCACGAATACGCAGTATTTT. As protein: CASRSLTSGSTNTQYF.

The chain joins TRBV3-1 to TRBJ2-2; D is undetermined. The CDR3 is 12 amino acids. The germline V and J ends were trimmed by 1 base and 4 bases, with 1 base remaining between them. Germline V CDR1 and CDR2: LGHDT, YNNKEL (reference sequence). This CDR3 is CASSQATGELFF. The CDR3 DNA is TGTGCCAGCAGCCAAGCCACCGGGGAGCTGTTTTTT.

The chain joins TRBV12-3 or TRBV12-4 to TRBJ1-6; D is ambiguous. CDR3 length: 14 amino acids. Trimming took 6 bases from V and 7 from J, leaving 13 bases between them. The CDR3 nucleotides are TGTGCCAGCAGCCAAGGGTCACACAATTCACCCCTCCACTTT. It yields the protein CASSQGSHNSPLHF.

The sample holds a few counts of this clonotype. The chain recombines TRBV10-3 with TRBJ1-1; unclear D gene. Trimming took off 0 bases at V and 3 bases at J, with 11 bases between the two ends. This CDR3 is 15 amino acids long. Germline CDR1 and CDR2: ENHRY and SYGVKD. In nucleotides, the CDR3 is TGTGCCATCAGTGAGTCAGGACCTGAGTACACTGAAGCTTTCTTT. This sequence encodes CAISESGPEYTEAFF.

The genes are TRBV12-3 or TRBV12-4 and TRBJ1-2; D is perhaps TRBD1 (5 bases). V was shortened by 5 bases and J by 8 bases, with 18 bases between the two germline ends. The CDR3 has 14 amino acids. CDR3 nucleotides: TGTGCCAGCAGTACAAGACAGCTCCAGGGCGGCTACACCTTC. Translating gives CASSTRQLQGGYTF.

This CDR3 reads CASSESQSPYNEQFF. The CDR3 DNA follows: TGTGCCAGCAGTGAATCACAGAGCCCATACAATGAGCAGTTCTTC. The chain couples TRBV2 to TRBJ2-1, with no clear D. CDR1 and CDR2 from the germline V gene are SNHLY and FYNNEI. This CDR3 is built from 15 residues. Trimming cost V 2 bases and J 4 bases, with 12 bases left between them.

This clonotype was counted a few times. The genes are TRBV2 and TRBJ2-1, with 9 bases lining up with TRBD2. Trimming removed 5 bases from V and 4 bases from J; junction bases left unmatched: 9. This CDR3 is built from 16 residues. Germline V gene data show CDR1 as SNHLY and CDR2 as FYNNEI. CDR3 coding DNA: TGTGCCAGCAGTTACCCCGGGACTAGCCCTTACAATGAGCAGTTCTTC. Translated, it gives CASSYPGTSPYNEQFF.

This clonotype was counted a few times. This chain links TRBV20-1 with TRBJ1-2; weak D call: TRBD1 (6 bases). Germline V gene sequence: CDR1 DFQATT, CDR2 SNEGSKA (reference sequence). The V gene lost 6 bases and the J gene lost 7 bases, with 15 bases spanning the gap. CDR3 length equals 12 residues. CDR3 protein: CSAPGQVSGYTF. In nucleotides, the CDR3 is TGCAGTGCCCCGGGACAAGTCTCTGGCTACACCTTC.

This rearrangement joins TRBV3-1 to TRBJ2-4; 9 bases fit TRBD1. V lost 0 bases to trimming and J lost 0 bases; unmatched junction nucleotides: 12. Germline CDR1 is LGHDT and CDR2 is YNNKEL (reference sequence). CDR3 length: 20 amino acids. The CDR3 nucleotides are TGTGCCAGCAGCCAAGACTCGGACAGGGGCCTACTACTAGCCAAAAACATTCAGTACTTC. This encodes CASSQDSDRGLLLAKNIQYF.

With regard to this clonotype: This may be a read error: a much more frequent sequence differs by one nucleotide. This sequence joins TRBV5-1 and TRBJ2-1, with 12 bases lining up with TRBD2. The germline V gene encodes CDR1 SGHRS and CDR2 YFSETQ. The CDR3 runs to 16 residues. The CDR3: CAGSTGLAGLSPEQFF. CDR3 coding DNA: TGCGCCGGCAGCACGGGACTAGCGGGCCTTTCTCCTGAGCAGTTCTTC.

The chain combines TRBV7-9 with TRBJ2-1, with D tentatively TRBD2 (6 bases). V lost 2 bases to trimming and J lost 5 bases, with 13 bases between them. The germline V gene encodes CDR1 SEHNR and CDR2 FQNEAQ (reference sequence). The CDR3 runs 15 residues. The CDR3 DNA sequence: TGTGCCAGCAGCTTATATTGGCCGGGGGACAATGAGCAGTTCTTC. Translated: CASSLYWPGDNEQFF. The full variable domain, with the rest looked up from reference TRBV7-9 and TRBJ2-1, is DTGVSQNPRHKITKRGQNVTFRCDPISEHNRLYWYRQTLGQGPEFLTYFQNEAQLEKSRLLSDRFSAERPKGSFSTLEIQRTEQGDSAMYLCASSLYWPGDNEQFFGPGTRLTVL.

This chain joins TRBV15 and TRBJ1-1, with no clear D. This CDR3 is built from 15 residues. V was shortened by 0 bases and J by 0 bases, with 8 bases between the two germline ends. Per germline, CDR1 LNHNV and CDR2 YYDKDF (reference sequence). CDR3 nucleotides: TGTGCCACCAGCAGAGATACAGTCATGAACACTGAAGCTTTCTTT. This gives the protein CATSRDTVMNTEAFF.

This clonotype was counted a few times. This chain links TRBV5-1 with TRBJ2-1, with D possibly matching TRBD2 (5 bases). The CDR3 extends over 13 amino acids. The germline V and J ends were trimmed by 4 bases and 6 bases, with 11 bases remaining between them. Germline V gene data show CDR1 as SGHRS and CDR2 as YFSETQ. The CDR3 region has the DNA TGCGCCAGCAGCGCGAACCGGGGCAATGAGCAGTTCTTC. Translated, it gives CASSANRGNEQFF.

This clonotype appeared a few times. The chain couples TRBV5-1 to TRBJ2-1; no firm D call. Looked up from germline, CDR1 is SGHRS and CDR2 is YFSETQ. Trimming shortened V by 2 bases and J by 0 bases, and 12 bases separated the two germline ends. This CDR3 has 16 amino acids. The CDR3 DNA reads as TGCGCCAGCAGCTTCCGCACTCGTAGCTCCTACAATGAGCAGTTCTTC. Amino acids: CASSFRTRSSYNEQFF.

This clonotype came up many times. V gene TRBV12-3 or TRBV12-4 combines with J gene TRBJ2-5; D ambiguous. V lost 4 bases and J 4 bases, leaving 13 bases between the germline ends. This CDR3 contains 14 residues. CDR3 loop: CASSSRTSPETQYF. The CDR3 coding sequence is TGTGCCAGCAGTTCCAGGACCAGTCCAGAGACCCAGTACTTC.

The chain is built from TRBV2 and TRBJ1-2; 7 bases align to TRBD1. The CDR3 consists of 11 residues. With V trimmed by 3 bases and J by 8 bases, 0 bases remained unmatched. CDR1 is SNHLY, CDR2 FYNNEI, per germline. The CDR3 here is CASSDRGGYTF. The CDR3 DNA sequence: TGTGCCAGCAGTGACAGGGGGGGCTACACCTTC.